Below, 4 T cell receptor beta chains from the same sample are listed, as sequenced in a study of neoadjuvant anti-PD-1 for oral cavity cancer. Sequencing used immunoSEQ multiplex PCR; TCRdb keeps in-frame clones, though not all of them. The sample comprises about 72,000 clones, more than 70% of which are singletons, and less than 4% rests with the top ten. This specimen was PBMCs, taken before nivolumab (anti-PD-1) treatment. These receptors were collected from a person between 40 and 79 years old with oral cavity squamous cell carcinoma.

In the case of this clone: The sample holds other DNA sequences that translate to the same CDR3. The gene calls are TRBV7-9 and TRBJ1-1, with 8 bases identical to TRBD1. With 4 bases clipped from V and 4 bases from J, the junction kept 5 bases outside the gene matches. Per the germline V gene, CDR1 is SEHNR and CDR2 is FQNEAQ (reference sequence). The CDR3 totals 14 residues. The CDR3 bases are TGTGCCAGCAGCTCCCAACAGGGGGGCACTGAAGCTTTCTTT. This translates into CASSSQQGGTEAFF.

The chain joins TRBV5-1 to TRBJ1-4; 9 nucleotides agree with TRBD1. Germline values: CDR1 SGHRS, CDR2 YFSETQ. The CDR3 consists of 15 residues. After removal of 4 bases from V and 8 bases from J, the junction contained 9 bases not matched to a gene. CDR3 nucleotides: TGCGCCAGCAGCGTCGTACAGGGGGCGACGGAAAAACTGTTTTTT. The encoded protein is CASSVVQGATEKLFF.

This sequence joins TRBV30 and TRBJ1-1, with a possible D match to TRBD1 (5 bases). The CDR3 runs 13 residues. The V and J ends lost 4 bases and 4 bases respectively, with 13 bases between them. The germline V gene encodes CDR1 GTSNPN and CDR2 SVGIG (reference sequence). CDR3 residues: CAWTLVGPTEAFF. In DNA form, the CDR3 reads TGTGCCTGGACCCTTGTGGGACCCACTGAAGCTTTCTTT.

The V and J genes are TRBV7-6 and TRBJ1-6; D not certain. Germline assignment: CDR1 SGHVS and CDR2 FNYEAQ. The CDR3 totals 14 residues. V shed 6 bases and J shed 6 bases, with 12 bases lying between them. The CDR3 loop reads CASSWRPTNSPLHF. For the CDR3, the DNA is TGTGCCAGCAGTTGGAGGCCGACTAATTCACCCCTCCACTTT.